This entry concerns a single TCR beta chain. Its antigen remains unknown. This entry comes from a study of identical twins. Study-wide results and limits: There were fewer insertions in abundant cord blood beta clonotypes, but memory repertoires showed no such pattern.

One entry per CDR3 protein, called by TCRdb with MiXCR from the 5' RACE reads. The sample yields about 340,000 distinct CDR3 sequences, roughly an eighth seen once. This CDR3 contains 14 residues. This same sample was also part of a study on yellow fever vaccine responses in identical twins.

This sequence was found in a woman younger than 35 in good health. The sample was CD8+ T cells sorted from blood. This chain uses TRBV21-1 with TRBJ1-2. TRBV21-1 is labeled a pseudogene. The CDR3 DNA follows: TGTGCCAGCAGCAAAGCGGGAGCCTACTATGGCTACACCTTC. Translation: CASSKAGAYYGYTF.